This T cell receptor (beta chain) was retrieved from a study of blood T cell repertoires in COVID-19. Study summary: The United States, Italy and Spain supplied acute and convalescent COVID-19 samples. T cells, B-cell-depleted T cells, or PBMCs supplied cDNA or gDNA.

The V gene lost 4 bases and the J gene lost 2 bases, with 12 bases spanning the gap. CDR1 is SGHTA and CDR2 is FQGNSA in the germline V gene. The CDR3 consists of 14 residues. Some clones are missing from TCRdb's copy, which holds only in-frame ones; the method was immunoSEQ multiplex PCR. Of around 280,000 clones in the sample, about 83% are singletons; the top ten hold about 6.1%. Sequenced: PBMCs or T cells enriched from blood (not recorded which). This clonotype originated in a woman between 40 and 50 years old who had recovered from COVID-19. The chain joins TRBV7-2 to TRBJ2-7; D gene ambiguous. CDR3: CASSSASSPYEQYF. The DNA of the CDR3 is TGTGCCAGCAGCTCCGCGTCCTCTCCCTACGAGCAGTACTTC.